This is a list of T cell receptor beta chains from one sample in a study of blood T cell repertoires in COVID-19. Data came from immunoSEQ multiplex PCR; TCRdb stores just in-frame clones and leaves some out. The sample includes around 200,000 clones, 88% of them seen just once. Sequenced material: PBMCs or T cells enriched from blood (not recorded which). The origin of the receptors is a woman in her thirties who had recovered from COVID-19. Both conserved end residues are trimmed from each CDR3. A D gene is named only where the DNA matches it firmly.

13	TRBV27	TRBJ1-1	.	ASSLSWQGNTEAF
13	TRBV7-6	TRBJ1-2	TRBD1	ASSFRGQGSDGYT
14	TRBV7-2	TRBJ1-6	TRBD1	ASSTPWGQGGSPLH
15	TRBV10-2	TRBJ1-1	.	ASSETPPDSRLTEAF
10	TRBV12-3/TRBV12-4	TRBJ1-2	TRBD1	ASRWTGDGYT
9	TRBV29-1	TRBJ1-1	.	SVDRIDRAF
13	TRBV4-2	TRBJ2-7	.	ASSQVDGNSYEQY
14	TRBV4-3	TRBJ1-5	TRBD1	ASSQDRKDRVQPQH
13	TRBV3-1/TRBV3-2	TRBJ2-2	TRBD2	ASSLAGGNTGELF
11	TRBV7-6	TRBJ1-2	.	ASSPPGYYGYT
13	TRBV15	TRBJ2-7	.	ATSRDQGAPYEQY
14	TRBV4-3	TRBJ2-3	TRBD2	ASSQVHAGGPDTQY
14	TRBV7-3	TRBJ2-5	TRBD2	ASSLMGLAGQETQY
10	TRBV28	TRBJ1-5	.	ASSLINQPQH
14	TRBV7-2	TRBJ2-5	.	ASSLAKVRVGETQY
12	TRBV6-1	TRBJ1-1	.	ASSEGGGNTEAF
6	TRBV2	TRBJ1-1	.	ASQEAF
14	TRBV3-1/TRBV3-2	TRBJ1-1	TRBD1	ASSRSGGTMNTEAF
13	TRBV4-3	TRBJ1-2	TRBD1	ASSQQPDRGYGYT
14	TRBV6-5	TRBJ2-3	.	ASSYSKGAPAATQY
14	TRBV7-8	TRBJ2-7	TRBD1	ASSLDRGETAYEQY
11	TRBV19	TRBJ2-1	.	ASGATGYNEQF
12	TRBV7-2	TRBJ2-7	TRBD1	ASSLSQDRDEQY
11	TRBV12-3/TRBV12-4	TRBJ2-1	.	ASSLVASQVQF
14	TRBV7-6	TRBJ2-3	TRBD2	ASSEERGPSTDTQY
11	TRBV18	TRBJ1-1	.	ASSDIGGPLAF
12	TRBV19	TRBJ1-5	.	ASSINRGCRPQH
13	TRBV7-8	TRBJ2-1	.	ASSSDRSSYNEQF
12	TRBV2	TRBJ1-4	TRBD1	ASSGGGENEKLF
11	TRBV7-2	TRBJ2-1	.	ASSLGTAGEQF
12	TRBV9	TRBJ1-2	.	ASSVEGANYGYT
12	TRBV18	TRBJ1-2	TRBD1	ASSRQGAEYGYT
12	TRBV5-1	TRBJ1-1	.	ASSIGTLYTEAF
15	TRBV9	TRBJ2-3	.	ASSVRPPGSFTDTQY
14	TRBV7-2	TRBJ2-2	TRBD1	ASSGYRDRGTGELF
13	TRBV18	TRBJ2-2	TRBD1	ASSPGQGRTGELF
11	TRBV7-6	TRBJ2-7	.	ASSLHRAYEQY
13	TRBV5-1	TRBJ1-1	TRBD1	ASSLVGQGYTEAF
14	TRBV3-1/TRBV3-2	TRBJ1-5	.	ASSQAGFRSNQPQH
13	TRBV6-2/TRBV6-3	TRBJ1-2	TRBD1	ASSPGTGSRDGYT
12	TRBV5-8	TRBJ1-5	.	ASSTGLGNQPQH
13	TRBV5-4	TRBJ2-3	TRBD2	ASSLAGTRTDTQY
12	TRBV9	TRBJ1-2	TRBD1	ASSETGVPLGYT
12	TRBV5-4	TRBJ2-1	.	ASSAPGGYNEQF
12	TRBV5-6	TRBJ1-2	.	ASSFLQTNYGYT
14	TRBV18	TRBJ1-2	TRBD1	ASSPRVRQGNYGYT
16	TRBV7-9	TRBJ1-1	TRBD1	ASSPPRGQEGMNTEAF
17	TRBV30	TRBJ2-5	.	AWSVMLELVGTPQETQY
16	TRBV9	TRBJ1-1	.	ASSVDSGWGRGNTEAF